This TCR beta chain was identified in a study of PD-1 blockade in classical Hodgkin lymphoma. Brentuximab vedotin exposure varied among the patients, all of whom had relapsed after autologous stem cell transplantation. Trimming shortened V by 5 bases and J by 5 bases, and 16 bases separated the two germline ends. The CDR3 totals 15 residues. In germline, CDR1 is MDHEN, CDR2 SYDVKM. Data came from immunoSEQ multiplex PCR; TCRdb stores just in-frame clones and leaves some out. Among about 58,000 clones, around nine tenths were seen once, and the ten largest hold around 5%. V and J are TRBV28 and TRBJ1-5; a possible D gene is TRBD1 (5 bases). The specimen comprised peripheral blood mononuclear cells (PBMCs), sampled before the second cycle of nivolumab. This receptor was taken from a human donor with classical Hodgkin lymphoma. The CDR3 here is CASSPRASGHQPQHF. The CDR3 DNA reads TGTGCCAGCAGTCCCCGAGCCTCAGGGCATCAGCCCCAGCATTTT.